Sequencing of this T cell receptor beta chain was carried out in a study of T-cell memory formation after mild COVID-19. About the study: Largely donor-specific sequence clusters came from two donors. Findings and caveats of the study: The main location of contracting CD4+ clones was CM and EM, and that of contracting CD8+ clones was EMRA. Pre-infection memory contained some responding clones, which suggested that cross-reactive memory had joined.

TCRdb ran MiXCR on the 5' RACE reads and lists one entry per CDR3 protein. The sample holds 340,000 or so distinct CDR3 sequences, approximately 12% seen once. In the case of this clonotype: Its cognate antigen is unknown.

The CDR3 totals 14 residues. Germline V CDR1 and CDR2: SEHNR, FQNEAQ (reference sequence). Trimming took off 4 bases at V and 4 bases at J, with 8 bases between the two ends. The chain employs TRBV7-9 and TRBJ2-6; D is undetermined. The TCR sequence derives from a man aged 18 to 30 who had mild COVID-19 (a few samples of this study predate the infection). Cell type and time point are not known. Sequencing was carried out using PBMCs or a T cell subset sorted from them (not recorded which). Here the CDR3 DNA reads TGTGCCAGCAGCTCCCGTTGGGGGGCCAACGTCCTGACTTTC. It is translated as CASSSRWGANVLTF.